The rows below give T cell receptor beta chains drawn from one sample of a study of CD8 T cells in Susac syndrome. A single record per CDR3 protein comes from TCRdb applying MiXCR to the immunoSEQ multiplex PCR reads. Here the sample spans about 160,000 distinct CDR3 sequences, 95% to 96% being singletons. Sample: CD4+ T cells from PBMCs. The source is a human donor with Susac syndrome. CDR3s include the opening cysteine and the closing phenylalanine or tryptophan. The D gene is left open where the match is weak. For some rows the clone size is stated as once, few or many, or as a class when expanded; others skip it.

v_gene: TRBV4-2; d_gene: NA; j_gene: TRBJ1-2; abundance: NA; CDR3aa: CASSQDRVAYGYTF; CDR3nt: TGTGCCAGCAGCCAAGATCGAGTGGCCTATGGCTACACCTTC
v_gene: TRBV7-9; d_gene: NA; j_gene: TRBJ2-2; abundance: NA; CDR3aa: CASSLEGRSTGELFF; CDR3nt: TGTGCCAGCAGCTTAGAAGGCAGAAGCACCGGGGAGCTGTTTTTT
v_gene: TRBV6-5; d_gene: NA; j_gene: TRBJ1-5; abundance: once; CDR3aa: CASRKGGGSQPQHF; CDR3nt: TGTGCCAGCAGGAAGGGGGGGGGCAGTCAGCCCCAGCATTTT
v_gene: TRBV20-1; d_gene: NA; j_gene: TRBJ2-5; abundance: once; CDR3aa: CSATPLAGAFQETQYF; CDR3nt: TGCAGTGCTACCCCCCTGGCGGGGGCCTTCCAAGAGACCCAGTACTTC
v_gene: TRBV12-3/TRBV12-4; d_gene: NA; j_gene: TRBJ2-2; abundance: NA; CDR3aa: CASSRVRYTGELFF; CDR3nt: TGTGCCAGCAGCAGGGTCCGGTACACCGGGGAGCTGTTTTTT
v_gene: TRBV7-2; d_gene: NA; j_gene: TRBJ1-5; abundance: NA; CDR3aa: CASSLASRQPQHF; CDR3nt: TGTGCCAGCAGCTTAGCGAGCCGACAGCCCCAGCATTTT
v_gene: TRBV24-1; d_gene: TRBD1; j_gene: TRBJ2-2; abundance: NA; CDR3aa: CATSDGTGLTGELFF; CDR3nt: TGTGCCACCAGTGATGGGACAGGGTTAACCGGGGAGCTGTTTTTT
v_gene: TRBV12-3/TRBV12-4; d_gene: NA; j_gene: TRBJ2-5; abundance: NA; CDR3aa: CASSFRPQETQYF; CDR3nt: TGTGCCAGCAGTTTCCGGCCCCAAGAGACCCAGTACTTC
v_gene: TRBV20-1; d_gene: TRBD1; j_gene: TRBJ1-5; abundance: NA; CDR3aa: CSASGRQGLRPQHF; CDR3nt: TGCAGTGCTAGCGGGCGACAGGGGTTACGGCCCCAGCATTTT
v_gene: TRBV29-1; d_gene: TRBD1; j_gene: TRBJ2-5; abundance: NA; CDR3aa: CSVDRGYQETQYF; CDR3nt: TGCAGCGTGGACAGGGGGTACCAAGAGACCCAGTACTTC
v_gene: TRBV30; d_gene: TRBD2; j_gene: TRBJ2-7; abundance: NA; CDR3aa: CAWSAGLAGYKQYF; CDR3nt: TGTGCCTGGAGTGCGGGACTAGCGGGCTACAAGCAGTACTTC
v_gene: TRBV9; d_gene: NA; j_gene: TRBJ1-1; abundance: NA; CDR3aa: CASSARGNTEAFF; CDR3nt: TGTGCCAGCAGCGCCCGGGGGAACACTGAAGCTTTCTTT
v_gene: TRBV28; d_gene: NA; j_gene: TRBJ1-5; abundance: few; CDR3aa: CASSLAGPNQPQHF; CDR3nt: TGTGCCAGCAGTTTAGCGGGCCCCAATCAGCCCCAGCATTTT
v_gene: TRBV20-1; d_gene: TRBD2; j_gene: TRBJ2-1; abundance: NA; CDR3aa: CSATWGLAGTNEQFF; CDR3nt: TGCAGTGCGACTTGGGGGCTAGCGGGAACCAATGAGCAGTTCTTC
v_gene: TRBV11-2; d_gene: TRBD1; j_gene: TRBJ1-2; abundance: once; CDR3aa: CASSSVSGQPFYTF; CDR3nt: TGTGCCAGCAGCTCGGTATCGGGACAGCCTTTCTACACCTTC
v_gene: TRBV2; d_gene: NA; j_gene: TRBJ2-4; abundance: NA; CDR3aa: CASSERAEKNIQYF; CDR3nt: TGTGCCAGCAGTGAACGGGCAGAAAAAAACATTCAGTACTTC
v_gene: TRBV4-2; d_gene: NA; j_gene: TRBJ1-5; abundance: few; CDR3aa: CASSKGRQDNQPQHF; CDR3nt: TGTGCCAGCAGCAAGGGGAGGCAGGACAATCAGCCCCAGCATTTT
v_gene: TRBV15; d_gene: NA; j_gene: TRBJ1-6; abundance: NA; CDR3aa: CATRASYNSPLHF; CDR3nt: TGTGCCACCAGGGCCTCCTATAATTCACCCCTCCACTTT
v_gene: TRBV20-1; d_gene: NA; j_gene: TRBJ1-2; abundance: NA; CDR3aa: CSARDAGRGYTF; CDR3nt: TGCAGTGCTAGAGATGCAGGGAGGGGCTACACCTTC
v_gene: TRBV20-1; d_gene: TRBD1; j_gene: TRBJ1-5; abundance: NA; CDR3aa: CSARQGASNQPQHF; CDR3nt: TGCAGTGCGCGACAGGGGGCAAGCAATCAGCCCCAGCATTTT
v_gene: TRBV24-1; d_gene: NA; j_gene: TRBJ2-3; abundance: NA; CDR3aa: CATSREANTQYF; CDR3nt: TGTGCCACCAGTCGTGAGGCGAATACGCAGTATTTT
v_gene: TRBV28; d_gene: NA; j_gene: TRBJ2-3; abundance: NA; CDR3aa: CASTSSGEWRSDTQYF; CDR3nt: TGTGCCAGCACCTCATCCGGGGAATGGCGCTCAGATACGCAGTATTTT
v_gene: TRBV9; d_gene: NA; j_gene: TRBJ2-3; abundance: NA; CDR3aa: CASSSGDWDTQYF; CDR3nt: TGTGCCAGCAGCTCCGGGGATTGGGATACGCAGTATTTT
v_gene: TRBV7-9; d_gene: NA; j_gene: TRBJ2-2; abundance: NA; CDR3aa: CASSWTDTNTGELFF; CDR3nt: TGTGCCAGCAGCTGGACTGATACGAACACCGGGGAGCTGTTTTTT
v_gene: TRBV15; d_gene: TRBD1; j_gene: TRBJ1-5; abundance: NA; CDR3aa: CATSREQGNNQPQHF; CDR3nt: TGTGCCACCAGCAGGGAACAGGGGAACAATCAGCCCCAGCATTTT
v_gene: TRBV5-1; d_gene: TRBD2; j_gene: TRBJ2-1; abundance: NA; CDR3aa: CASSKQTSGRGSYNEQFF; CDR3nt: TGCGCCAGCAGCAAACAGACTAGCGGAAGGGGCTCCTACAATGAGCAGTTCTTC
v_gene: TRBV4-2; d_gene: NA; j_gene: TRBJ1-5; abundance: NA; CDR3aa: CASSQDGTSGYQPQHF; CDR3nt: TGTGCCAGCAGCCAAGATGGGACATCTGGTTATCAGCCCCAGCATTTT
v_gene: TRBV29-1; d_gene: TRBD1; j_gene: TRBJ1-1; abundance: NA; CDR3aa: CSVDEGAGSEAFF; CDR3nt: TGCAGCGTTGACGAGGGGGCAGGATCTGAAGCTTTCTTT
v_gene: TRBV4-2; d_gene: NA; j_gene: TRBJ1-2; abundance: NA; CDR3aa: CASSQLAGPYNYGYTF; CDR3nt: TGTGCCAGCAGCCAACTCGCAGGTCCTTATAACTATGGCTACACCTTC
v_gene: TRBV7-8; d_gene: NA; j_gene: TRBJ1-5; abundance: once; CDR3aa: CASSPIGVEVSGKPQHF; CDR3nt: TGTGCCAGCAGCCCAATCGGGGTCGAAGTTTCGGGGAAGCCCCAGCATTTT
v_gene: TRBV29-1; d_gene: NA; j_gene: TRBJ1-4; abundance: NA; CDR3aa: CSGRGPDGEKLFF; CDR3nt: TGCAGCGGACGAGGCCCGGACGGTGAAAAACTGTTTTTT
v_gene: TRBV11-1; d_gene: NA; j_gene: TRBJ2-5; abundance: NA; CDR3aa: CASSPLTTRRGETQYF; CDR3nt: TGTGCCAGCAGCCCCCTAACGACACGGCGAGGAGAGACCCAGTACTTC
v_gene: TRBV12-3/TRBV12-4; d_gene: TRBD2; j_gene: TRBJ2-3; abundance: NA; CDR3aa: CASRPSGGYLTDTQYF; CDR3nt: TGTGCCAGCAGACCTAGCGGGGGGTACCTCACAGATACGCAGTATTTT
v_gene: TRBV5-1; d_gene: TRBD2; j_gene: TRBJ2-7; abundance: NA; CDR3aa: CARSRLRGIYEQYF; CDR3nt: TGCGCCAGGAGTCGCTTGCGGGGGATCTACGAGCAGTACTTC
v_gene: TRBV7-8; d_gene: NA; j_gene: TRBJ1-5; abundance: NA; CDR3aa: CASSFGGREPQHF; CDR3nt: TGTGCCAGCAGCTTCGGAGGGAGGGAGCCTCAGCATTTT
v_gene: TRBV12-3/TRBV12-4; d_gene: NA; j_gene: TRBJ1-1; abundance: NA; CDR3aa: CASSLAITEAFF; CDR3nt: TGTGCCAGCAGTTTAGCGATCACTGAAGCTTTCTTT
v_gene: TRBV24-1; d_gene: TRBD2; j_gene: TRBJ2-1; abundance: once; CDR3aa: CATSDPGTSGDSSYNEQFF; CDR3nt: TGTGCCACCAGTGATCCCGGGACTAGCGGGGATAGCTCCTACAATGAGCAGTTCTTC
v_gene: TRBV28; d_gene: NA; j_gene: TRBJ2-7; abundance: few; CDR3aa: CASSSPPYEQYF; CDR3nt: TGTGCCAGCAGTTCCCCTCCCTACGAGCAGTACTTC
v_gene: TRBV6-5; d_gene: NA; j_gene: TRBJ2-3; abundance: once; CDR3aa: CASTRQLGDTQYF; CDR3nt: TGTGCCAGCACCCGACAGCTTGGGGATACGCAGTATTTT